Listed here is a single TCR beta chain. Sequence at one end of the junction differs from germline and may be a read error. The data originate from a study of T cell responses to AZD1222 COVID-19 vaccine. Study-level information: Pooling of second doses given at about 4 or about 12 weeks was done.

TCRdb keeps only in-frame clones here, not all; method: immunoSEQ multiplex PCR. The data contain 150,000 to 200,000 clones, over 75% of them singletons. Looked up from germline, CDR1 is SSHAT and CDR2 is FNYEAQ (reference sequence). The CDR3 loop spans 13 amino acids. The clonotype comes from an adult in good health. V and J are TRBV7-7 and TRBJ2-7; 9 nucleotides align to TRBD2. The sample here was peripheral blood, taken on day 0 of AZD1222 vaccination. CDR3 region: CASSPSAGGAQYF. The CDR3 nucleotides are TGTGCTAGCAGCCCCTCAGCGGGGGGAGCGCAGTACTTC.